One TCR beta chain is described in this entry. What it binds is not known. V was cut by 7 bases and J by 0 bases, with 16 bases left in between. The CDR3 totals 15 residues. Per germline, CDR1 GTSNPN and CDR2 SVGIG (reference sequence). The source of the sample is a study of OX40 agonist ivuxolimab in advanced cancers. Study as a whole: Prior anti-PD-1, anti-PD-L1 or anti-CTLA-4 therapy was allowed; approximately 40% had some.

Blood sampling took place at baseline, cycle 4 day 1, and cycle 7 day 1. TCRdb's copy holds only in-frame clones and misses some; the assay was immunoSEQ multiplex PCR. The table has 70,000 to 95,000 clones, over 75% seen once. Points from the study as a whole: Researchers did not establish what antigens the expanded peripheral T cells target. There were also nonresponders showing low normalized T-cell clonal expansion.

The origin of this receptor is an adult with an advanced solid tumor such as melanoma, head and neck, liver or kidney cancer. V usage is TRBV30 and J usage is TRBJ2-1; D gene unclear. Material: CD4+ or CD8+ T cells sorted from blood, obtained in a trial of the OX40 agonist ivuxolimab. The CDR3 DNA follows: TGTGCCTATGCGAGTATACCGAGCTCCTACAATGAGCAGTTCTTC. Translation: CAYASIPSSYNEQFF.